Following are 21 T cell receptor beta chains from one sample sequenced in a study of cytomegalovirus exposure and HLA in healthy donors. Use of 60 Vbeta and 13 Jbeta primers characterized the PCR. The protocol was immunoSEQ multiplex PCR, while the TCRdb copy is restricted to in-frame clones and leaves out a portion. The sample carries 95,000 to 150,000 clones, approximately 75% recorded once. The specimen sequenced was PBMCs. Source of these receptors: a woman aged 45-59 years in good health and CMV-seronegative.

The V gene is TRBV28, the J gene TRBJ1-1; D remains ambiguous. V was pared by 10 bases and J by 1 base, with 10 bases between. This CDR3 contains 12 residues. The V gene's germline CDR1 is MDHEN and CDR2 SYDVKM. CDR3 protein: CATAGPNTEAFF. CDR3 DNA: TGTGCCACCGCGGGCCCGAACACTGAAGCTTTCTTT.

This chain uses TRBV15 with TRBJ2-3; 10 bases are shared with TRBD2. Germline V gene data show CDR1 as LNHNV and CDR2 as YYDKDF (reference sequence). V gave up 1 base and J gave up 1 base; unmatched junction bases: 8. This CDR3 is 18 amino acids long. The CDR3 bases are TGTGCCACCAGCAGAGGCCCCCCCGGGACTAGCGGCACAGATACGCAGTATTTT. This sequence encodes CATSRGPPGTSGTDTQYF.

The chain couples TRBV30 to TRBJ1-5; no definite D call. The CDR3 contains 13 residues. Germline V gene lookup returns CDR1 GTSNPN and CDR2 SVGIG (reference sequence). The V end was cut by 1 base, the J end by 6 bases, with 10 bases between. The CDR3 DNA sequence: TGTGCCTGGAGTGCCGGAGGACTTCAGCCCCAGCATTTT. As protein: CAWSAGGLQPQHF.

V is TRBV6-5 and J is TRBJ2-5; no clear D. CDR3 size: 12 residues. The germline V and J ends were trimmed by 6 bases and 11 bases, with 16 bases remaining between them. Germline assignment: CDR1 MNHEY and CDR2 SVGAGI. In DNA, the CDR3 is TGTGCCAGCAGCCCAGTTATGGTCGGGCAGTACTTC. This sequence encodes CASSPVMVGQYF.

The chain uses TRBV2 and TRBJ2-7, with 9 bases aligning to TRBD2. CDR1 SNHLY and CDR2 FYNNEI come from the germline V gene. Losses at the gene ends were 3 bases for V and 5 bases for J; bases not matched to a gene: 14. The CDR3 runs 17 residues. This CDR3 is CASSEIAGALVRDEQYF. CDR3 nucleotides: TGTGCCAGCAGTGAGATAGCGGGAGCGCTCGTTCGGGACGAGCAGTACTTC.

The chain combines TRBV28 with TRBJ1-2; D is unclear. The CDR3 has 16 amino acids. Germline CDR1 MDHEN, CDR2 SYDVKM. With 2 bases removed from V and 3 bases from J, the gap between germline ends came to 16 bases. The CDR3 nucleotides are TGTGCCAGCAGTTTAAGTACACAGCCTCGTTACTATGGCTACACCTTC. Protein sequence: CASSLSTQPRYYGYTF.

The chain joins TRBV7-8 to TRBJ2-6; D may be TRBD2 (6 bases). This CDR3 has 17 amino acids. V lost 5 bases, J lost 0 bases, and 14 bases lay in between. Germline lookup yields CDR1 SGHVS and CDR2 FQNEAQ. The CDR3 sequence: CASSPQISGSGANVLTF. CDR3 in DNA: TGTGCCAGCAGCCCGCAGATTAGCGGCTCTGGGGCCAACGTCCTGACTTTC.

This chain links TRBV5-4 with TRBJ2-7; D is perhaps TRBD1 (6 bases). Trimming cost V 2 bases and J 5 bases, with 14 bases left between them. The CDR3 contains 14 residues. Germline values: CDR1 SGHNT, CDR2 YYREEE (reference sequence). CDR3 in DNA: TGTGCCAGCAGCTTTGAAACAGGGTTCGACGAGCAGTACTTC. Its protein is CASSFETGFDEQYF.

The chain combines TRBV18 with TRBJ1-1; no firm D call. The germline V gene encodes CDR1 KGHSH and CDR2 LQKENI. The V and J ends lost 1 base and 4 bases respectively, with 7 bases between them. There are 13 residues in the CDR3. The CDR3 DNA reads TGTGCCAGCTCACCACAGGAGGCCACTGAAGCTTTCTTT. Its protein product is CASSPQEATEAFF.

The chain links TRBV27 to TRBJ2-1; 7 nucleotides line up with TRBD1. CDR3 length equals 17 residues. J gave up 6 bases and V 9 bases, and 20 bases lay outside the gene matches. In germline, CDR1 is MNHEY, CDR2 SMNVEV (reference sequence). DNA for the CDR3: TGTGCCAGAACTCTTATAAACCGGGACAGAGCCCTCAATGAGCAGTTCTTC. Protein sequence: CARTLINRDRALNEQFF.

The chain has TRBV30 and TRBJ2-7; 9 bases are a match to TRBD2. Germline-derived CDR1 and CDR2 are GTSNPN and SVGIG (reference sequence). CDR3 length: 15 residues. V lost 1 base and J lost 2; bases outside the gene matches: 6. As DNA, the CDR3 is TGTGCCTGGAGTGGTGGGCGGGAGGGTGCCTACGAGCAGTACTTC. It specifies CAWSGGREGAYEQYF.

The chain couples TRBV4-3 to TRBJ2-1; the match to TRBD2 covers 12 bases. This CDR3 region has 17 residues. Losses at the gene ends were 0 bases for V and 9 bases for J; bases not matched to a gene: 9. Looked up from germline, CDR1 is LGHNA and CDR2 is YSLEER. The CDR3 here is CASSQDVPSGRVGEQFF. Here the CDR3 DNA reads TGCGCCAGCAGCCAAGATGTCCCTAGCGGGAGGGTAGGTGAGCAGTTCTTC.

The chain couples TRBV19 to TRBJ2-1; 7 positions agree with TRBD2. After removal of 3 bases from V and 4 bases from J, the junction contained 3 bases not matched to a gene. Germline CDR1 and CDR2: LNHDA and SQIVND (reference sequence). This CDR3 contains 14 residues. The CDR3 DNA is TGTGCCAGTAGTATGGGGGGGGATTACAATGAGCAGTTCTTC. Protein: CASSMGGDYNEQFF. The full variable domain, its missing parts supplied by reference TRBV19 and TRBJ2-1, is DGGITQSPKYLFRKEGQNVTLSCEQNLNHDAMYWYRQDPGQGLRLIYYSQIVNDFQKGDIAEGYSVSREKKESFPLTVTSAQKNPTAFYLCASSMGGDYNEQFFGPGTRLTVL.

This chain uses TRBV6-5 with TRBJ2-3; 7 bases map to TRBD2. The CDR3 runs 15 residues. V gave up 2 bases and J gave up 7 bases; unmatched junction bases: 9. CDR1 is MNHEY, CDR2 SVGAGI, per germline. CDR3 protein: CASSYERGRRYTQYF. The DNA for the CDR3 is TGTGCCAGCAGTTACGAGCGGGGACGTCGCTATACGCAGTATTTT.

This chain joins TRBV12-5 and TRBJ2-7; 7 bases fit TRBD2. V gave up 7 bases and J gave up 4 bases; unmatched junction bases: 10. The CDR3 contains 14 residues. In germline, CDR1 is LGHNT, CDR2 FRNRAP. The CDR3, as DNA: TGTGCTAGTGCCCCGGGGAGGGGAGGGTACGAGCAGTACTTC. Encoded protein: CASAPGRGGYEQYF.

Only one count was recorded for this clone. This chain uses TRBV9 with TRBJ2-1; D ambiguous. With 0 bases removed from V and 14 bases from J, the gap between germline ends came to 9 bases. Germline values: CDR1 SGDLS, CDR2 YYNGEE. The CDR3 runs 11 residues. This CDR3 is CASSVGVEKFF. As DNA, the CDR3 is TGTGCCAGCAGCGTAGGCGTAGAGAAGTTCTTC.

The chain employs TRBV2 and TRBJ2-3; 10 bases match TRBD2. From germline, CDR1 is SNHLY and CDR2 FYNNEI. The CDR3 runs 14 residues. The V segment lost 7 bases and the J segment 4 bases; nucleotides outside the gene matches: 5. The CDR3, as DNA: TGTGCCAGCATTAGCGGGAGGATCCCAGATACGCAGTATTTT. This gives the protein CASISGRIPDTQYF. The full variable domain, in which reference TRBV2 and TRBJ2-3 provide the parts outside the CDR3, is EPEVTQTPSHQVTQMGQEVILRCVPISNHLYFYWYRQILGQKVEFLVSFYNNEISEKSEIFDDQFSVERPDGSNFTLKIRSTKLEDSAMYFCASISGRIPDTQYFGPGTRLTVL.

The chain links TRBV5-4 to TRBJ1-2; D remains unclear. V was trimmed by 4 bases and J by 3 bases, leaving 13 bases between them. Germline lookup yields CDR1 SGHNT and CDR2 YYREEE (reference sequence). The CDR3 extends over 14 amino acids. The CDR3 nucleotides read TGTGCCAGCAGCCAAGACTACGGGTACTATGGCTACACCTTC. As protein: CASSQDYGYYGYTF.

This clone showed up just a few times. The rearrangement joins TRBV7-6 to TRBJ2-1; weak D call: TRBD2 (6 bases). Trimming stripped 6 bases from V and 9 bases from J, with 15 bases between. This CDR3 has 13 amino acids. Germline V gene data show CDR1 as SGHVS and CDR2 as FNYEAQ. Here the CDR3 reads CASSYGGDIEQFF. DNA for the CDR3: TGTGCCAGCAGTTATGGAGGGGATATTGAGCAGTTCTTC.

The chain carries TRBV28 and TRBJ2-7; tentative D call: TRBD2 (6 bases). The CDR3 sequence is 13 residues long. Trimming left V 3 bases short and J 5 bases short, with 11 bases between. Germline CDR1 MDHEN, CDR2 SYDVKM. The CDR3 DNA reads TGTGCCAGCAGTTTGCCCTCGGGGGACGAGCAGTACTTC. Translating it yields CASSLPSGDEQYF. The entire variable domain, with the rest obtained from reference TRBV28 and TRBJ2-7, is as follows: DVKVTQSSRYLVKRTGEKVFLECVQDMDHENMFWYRQDPGLGLRLIYFSYDVKMKEKGDIPEGYSVSREKKERFSLILESASTNQTSMYLCASSLPSGDEQYFGPGTRLTVT.

This chain uses TRBV19 with TRBJ2-7; D possibly corresponds to TRBD1 (5 bases). This CDR3 is 14 amino acids long. The V gene's germline CDR1 is LNHDA and CDR2 SQIVND (reference sequence). The V gene lost 6 bases and the J gene lost 3 bases, with 15 bases spanning the gap. The CDR3 coding sequence is TGTGCCAGTAGCGACACCGCGGACAACTACGAGCAGTACTTC. Protein product: CASSDTADNYEQYF.